A single sample is the source of the 27 T cell receptor beta chains below, sequenced in a study of shared T cell receptors in the human thymus. The assay was immunoSEQ multiplex PCR, and TCRdb's table has in-frame clones only and misses some. Of some 700,000 clones listed, roughly 90% are singletons. The data were also submitted as part of a second study, on human thymus T cells.

The specimen was thymocytes. These receptors originate from a boy younger than two with a congenital heart defect.

This chain links TRBV14 with TRBJ2-5; D is perhaps TRBD1 (6 bases). The V gene lost 2 bases and the J gene lost 2 bases, with 12 bases spanning the gap. CDR3 length: 15 amino acids. Germline assignment: CDR1 SGHDN and CDR2 FVKESK. CDR3 residues: CASSQKTGWQETQYF. CDR3 nucleotides: TGTGCCAGCAGCCAAAAGACAGGATGGCAAGAGACCCAGTACTTC.

This chain joins TRBV4-3 and TRBJ2-1, with TRBD2 matching 7 bases. The CDR3 has 16 residues. The V gene's germline CDR1 is LGHNA and CDR2 YSLEER. V lost 1 base, J lost 8 bases, and 11 bases stayed unmatched. The CDR3 spells CASSQGGGTSPYEQFF. For the CDR3, the DNA is TGCGCCAGCAGCCAAGGGGGGGGGACGTCCCCTTATGAGCAGTTCTTC.

J is TRBJ2-7 and V is TRBV19, with D unresolved. The V gene's germline CDR1 is LNHDA and CDR2 SQIVND (reference sequence). The CDR3 runs 15 residues. V lost 5 bases and J lost 3, with 17 bases in between. The CDR3 DNA sequence: TGTGCCAGTAGTTTGGGCTCAGCACATATCTACGAGCAGTACTTC. As protein: CASSLGSAHIYEQYF.

The chain has TRBV27 and TRBJ2-1; perhaps TRBD2 as D (5 bases). Germline-derived CDR1 and CDR2 are MNHEY and SMNVEV (reference sequence). V was pared by 2 bases and J by 3 bases, with 14 bases between. This CDR3 has 16 amino acids. The CDR3, as DNA: TGTGCCAGCAGTTTAGTTGGGCTAGCCGGCTACAATGAGCAGTTCTTC. Its translation: CASSLVGLAGYNEQFF.

The chain has TRBV15 and TRBJ2-1, with a weak D call TRBD2 (6 bases). Per the germline V gene, CDR1 is LNHNV and CDR2 is YYDKDF (reference sequence). CDR3 size: 19 residues. Trimming cost V 0 bases and J 6 bases, with 24 bases left between them. The CDR3 bases are TGTGCCACCAGCAGAGATTCCGCCGAAGGAGGGGCGAAGAGCAATGAGCAGTTCTTC. Its protein is CATSRDSAEGGAKSNEQFF.

The chain couples TRBV19 to TRBJ1-4; D possibly corresponds to TRBD1 (6 bases). The CDR3 totals 15 residues. V was cut by 4 bases and J by 4 bases, with 13 bases left in between. Germline CDR1 and CDR2: LNHDA and SQIVND (reference sequence). CDR3 bases: TGTGCCAGTAGTAAGGGGGGGACGGTTAATGAAAAACTGTTTTTT. Translated, it gives CASSKGGTVNEKLFF.

The chain joins TRBV2 to TRBJ2-7; 9 bases align to TRBD1. V trimming: 4 bases; J trimming: 2 bases; junction bases outside the gene matches: 9. The CDR3 length is 16 residues. The germline V gene encodes CDR1 SNHLY and CDR2 FYNNEI. In DNA, the CDR3 is TGTGCCAGCAGTGGAGGTTGCCGGGACAGGGCCTACGAGCAGTACTTC. It specifies CASSGGCRDRAYEQYF.

This clone was observed a single time. The CDR3: CAWSGDSLSETQYF. Here the CDR3 DNA reads TGTGCCTGGAGTGGGGACTCCCTTTCAGAGACCCAGTACTTC. The chain is built from TRBV30 and TRBJ2-5, with D possibly matching TRBD2 (6 bases). CDR3 size: 14 residues. V was pared by 1 base and J by 4 bases, with 13 bases between. Germline values: CDR1 GTSNPN, CDR2 SVGIG (reference sequence).

A few counts support this clone. V gene TRBV7-6 combines with J gene TRBJ2-7; 15 nucleotides line up with TRBD2. This CDR3 is 13 amino acids long. After removal of 8 bases from V and 7 bases from J, the junction contained 3 bases not matched to a gene. Germline CDR1 reads SGHVS; CDR2 reads FNYEAQ. The CDR3 sequence is CASGTSGRYEQYF. In nucleotides, the CDR3 is TGTGCCAGCGGGACTAGCGGGAGGTATGAGCAGTACTTC. Combining the CDR3 with reference TRBV7-6 and TRBJ2-7 gives the whole variable domain GAGVSQSPRYKVTKRGQDVALRCDPISGHVSLYWYRQALGQGPEFLTYFNYEAQQDKSGLPNDRFSAERPEGSISTLTIQRTEQRDSAMYRCASGTSGRYEQYFGPGTRLTVT.

This chain connects TRBV27 to TRBJ2-5; 11 bases match TRBD2. Germline V CDR1 and CDR2: MNHEY, SMNVEV (reference sequence). The CDR3 is 19 residues long. Trimming took 3 bases from V and 0 from J; bases not matched to a gene: 12. CDR3 in DNA: TGTGCCAGCAGTTTCCACCTTAGCGGGAGGGCACTTTACCAAGAGACCCAGTACTTC. It translates to CASSFHLSGRALYQETQYF.

The chain combines TRBV21-1 with TRBJ1-5; the listed D gene, TRBD1, was not tested against the DNA. TRBV21-1 is noted as a pseudogene. This CDR3 is 18 amino acids long. The CDR3 DNA reads TGTGCCAGCAGCGATACTATGGGGAATTCAGGGTTCAATCAGCCCCAGCATTTT. Residues: CASSDTMGNSGFNQPQHF.

The chain recombines TRBV5-4 with TRBJ1-6; 9 bases line up with TRBD1. This CDR3 comprises 15 residues. Unmatched junction bases numbered 6, after V lost 3 bases and J lost 8 bases. Germline loops: CDR1 SGHNT, CDR2 YYREEE (reference sequence). The CDR3 DNA reads as TGTGCCAGCAGCTGGGGGACAGGGCGGGATTCACCCCTCCACTTT. Translation gives CASSWGTGRDSPLHF.

V usage is TRBV23-1 and J usage is TRBJ2-7, with 12 bases identical to TRBD2. TRBV23-1 is known as an ORF, though its function is uncertain. With V trimmed by 3 bases and J by 0 bases, 15 bases remained unmatched. CDR3 size: 20 residues. CDR3 sequence (DNA): TGCGCCAGCAGTCATGGACAGGGTTTGGCTAGCGGGAGGGACTCCTACGAGCAGTACTTC. Translation: CASSHGQGLASGRDSYEQYF.

This chain connects TRBV6-5 to TRBJ2-3, with 10 bases lining up with TRBD1. V shed 1 base and J 2 bases; nucleotides not matched to a gene: 3. The CDR3 contains 16 residues. From germline, CDR1 is MNHEY and CDR2 SVGAGI. In DNA form, the CDR3 reads TGTGCCAGCAGTTACTGCGGGACAGGGGCCACAGATACGCAGTATTTT. It codes for CASSYCGTGATDTQYF.

The chain joins TRBV11-2 to TRBJ2-7; 9 nucleotides match TRBD2. In germline, CDR1 is SGHAT, CDR2 FQNNGV. Trimming took 3 bases from V and 4 from J; bases not matched to a gene: 4. CDR3 length equals 14 residues. Here the CDR3 DNA reads TGTGCCAGCAGCTTGGCCCTAGCGGGATACGAGCAGTACTTC. It codes for CASSLALAGYEQYF.

This chain joins TRBV10-2 and TRBJ2-2, with 8 positions matching TRBD2. CDR3 length: 15 residues. From germline, CDR1 is WSHSY and CDR2 SAAADI. V lost 5 bases and J lost 6; bases outside the gene matches: 8. The CDR3 loop reads CASSPGLVLPGELFF. The CDR3 region has the DNA TGCGCCAGCAGTCCGGGACTAGTTTTGCCCGGGGAGCTGTTTTTT.

This sequence joins TRBV30 and TRBJ2-1, with D possibly matching TRBD2 (6 bases). The CDR3 consists of 15 residues. Germline lookup yields CDR1 GTSNPN and CDR2 SVGIG (reference sequence). V was shortened by 0 bases and J by 7 bases, with 16 bases between the two germline ends. CDR3 sequence reads: CAWSVHRVAENEQFF. The CDR3, as DNA: TGTGCCTGGAGTGTACATCGAGTAGCGGAGAATGAGCAGTTCTTC.

The rearrangement links TRBV11-2 to TRBJ2-1, with 9 bases that match TRBD2. Germline loops: CDR1 SGHAT, CDR2 FQNNGV. Trimming at V came to 0 bases and at J to 0 bases, leaving 12 bases not matched to a gene. The CDR3 covers 20 residues. The chain's CDR3 is CASSLDRGSGREYSYNEQFF. CDR3 in DNA: TGTGCCAGCAGCTTAGATCGGGGTAGCGGGAGAGAGTACTCCTACAATGAGCAGTTCTTC.

The rearrangement joins TRBV14 to TRBJ2-5; D may be TRBD2 (6 bases). This CDR3 is built from 15 residues. Looked up from germline, CDR1 is SGHDN and CDR2 is FVKESK. Trimming stripped 4 bases from V and 4 bases from J, with 16 bases between. The CDR3 spells CASSRDRGLGETQYF. CDR3 coding DNA: TGTGCCAGCAGCCGCGACCGGGGGTTGGGAGAGACCCAGTACTTC.

V is TRBV7-9 and J is TRBJ2-1; 13 positions agree with TRBD2. The V segment lost 5 bases and the J segment 7 bases; nucleotides outside the gene matches: 11. The CDR3 loop spans 17 amino acids. Germline loops: CDR1 SEHNR, CDR2 FQNEAQ (reference sequence). CDR3: CASSPRLLAGGDNEQFF. In nucleotides, the CDR3 is TGTGCCAGCAGCCCGAGGTTACTAGCGGGAGGGGATAATGAGCAGTTCTTC.

This clone was counted a few times. The chain combines TRBV7-9 with TRBJ1-4; the D is unclear. The CDR3 is 14 residues long. From germline, CDR1 is SEHNR and CDR2 FQNEAQ (reference sequence). V was cut by 1 base and J by 8 bases, with 11 bases left in between. CDR3 residues: CASSLVASAEKLFF. As DNA, the CDR3 is TGTGCCAGCAGCTTAGTAGCGTCAGCCGAAAAACTGTTTTTT.

This clone was detected only once. The rearrangement joins TRBV4-3 to TRBJ2-3; 8 bases map to TRBD1. Germline loops: CDR1 LGHNA, CDR2 YSLEER. After removal of 1 base from V and 0 bases from J, the junction contained 3 bases not matched to a gene. This CDR3 is 16 amino acids long. CDR3 sequence: CASSQGGQASTDTQYF. CDR3 in DNA: TGCGCCAGCAGCCAAGGGGGACAGGCTAGCACAGATACGCAGTATTTT.

In its sample, this clone was seen a few times. The CDR3: CASSQDPYRREGYEQYF. In DNA form, the CDR3 reads TGTGCCAGCAGCCAAGATCCGTACCGGCGGGAAGGGTACGAGCAGTACTTC. This chain uses TRBV4-2 with TRBJ2-7; possible D gene TRBD2, 6 bases. V was trimmed by 0 bases and J by 4 bases, leaving 19 bases between them. Germline CDR1 LGHNA, CDR2 YNFKEQ. The CDR3 length is 17 residues.

The J gene is TRBJ1-1, the V gene TRBV5-8, with D unresolved. Germline V gene sequence: CDR1 SGHTS, CDR2 YDEGEE. CDR3 length: 12 residues. Trimming cost V 0 bases and J 7 bases, with 7 bases left between them. The CDR3 region is CASSLDSREAFF. CDR3 nucleotide sequence: TGTGCCAGCAGCTTGGATTCTCGTGAAGCTTTCTTT.

This CDR3 reads CASSPAGELFF. The DNA of the CDR3 is TGTGCCAGCAGTCCTGCCGGGGAGCTGTTTTTT. The rearrangement links TRBV27 to TRBJ2-2, with D uncertain. The CDR3 loop spans 11 amino acids. V was trimmed by 5 bases and J by 6 bases, leaving 4 bases between them. Germline values: CDR1 MNHEY, CDR2 SMNVEV (reference sequence).

This rearrangement joins TRBV2 to TRBJ2-7; the D gene is possibly TRBD1 (6 bases). From germline, CDR1 is SNHLY and CDR2 FYNNEI. The CDR3 runs 14 residues. The CDR3 sequence is CVAGGRPGSYEQYF. CDR3 in DNA: TGTGTCGCTGGGGGCAGACCTGGCTCCTACGAGCAGTACTTC.

This clone has just one count. The genes are TRBV27 and TRBJ2-1, with D tentatively TRBD2 (5 bases). The CDR3 consists of 18 residues. The V end was cut by 6 bases, the J end by 6 bases, with 27 bases between. The germline gives CDR1 MNHEY, CDR2 SMNVEV (reference sequence). CDR3: CASSLSPRSNGKVNEQFF. CDR3 coding DNA: TGTGCCAGCAGCCTATCTCCCCGTTCTAACGGGAAGGTCAATGAGCAGTTCTTC.